The rows below give T cell receptor beta chains drawn from one sample of a study of blood T cell repertoires in COVID-19. Profiling relied on immunoSEQ multiplex PCR, and the TCRdb table lists in-frame clones only, not all of them. Here the sample spans some 200,000 clones, 83% being singletons. The source material was peripheral blood. Receptors were obtained from a woman aged 40 to 50 with acute or convalescent COVID-19. Each CDR3 is given with its conserved first and last residue. D genes are given only for firm matches. Clone sizes are given selectively: once, few, many, or a class where the clone is expanded.

CDR3,DNA,D,V,size,J
CASSPPGTTHEKLFF,TGTGCCAGCAGCCCTCCCGGGACAACTCATGAAAAACTGTTTTTT,.,TRBV7-9,.,TRBJ1-4
CASSQGWGGSSYEQYF,TGCGCCAGCAGCCAAGGTTGGGGCGGTAGCTCCTACGAGCAGTACTTC,.,TRBV4-1,.,TRBJ2-7
CASRVRRGSYNEQFF,TGTGCCAGCAGGGTACGTAGGGGTTCCTACAATGAGCAGTTCTTC,.,TRBV2,.,TRBJ2-1
CASSISGTGTGELFF,TGTGCCAGCAGTATCTCCGGGACAGGGACCGGGGAGCTGTTTTTT,TRBD1,TRBV28,.,TRBJ2-2
CASSLRPSGGADTQYF,TGTGCCAGCAGCTTAAGGCCCTCGGGGGGGGCAGATACGCAGTATTTT,TRBD2,TRBV7-3,once,TRBJ2-3
CASSSGLAGAPDLTDTQYF,TGTGCCAGTAGTTCGGGACTAGCGGGGGCACCAGACCTCACAGATACGCAGTATTTT,TRBD2,TRBV19,.,TRBJ2-3
CASSFFGSYEQYF,TGTGCCAGCAGTTTCTTCGGCTCCTACGAGCAGTACTTC,.,TRBV28,once,TRBJ2-7
CASSLESAGTDTQYF,TGTGCCAGCAGCTTAGAGTCGGCGGGCACAGATACGCAGTATTTT,.,TRBV7-3,.,TRBJ2-3
CASSLGQGGSYEQYF,TGTGCCAGTAGTCTCGGACAGGGTGGTTCCTACGAGCAGTACTTC,TRBD1,TRBV19,.,TRBJ2-7
CSASSRDLQIRYEQYF,TGCAGTGCTAGTTCGCGGGACCTTCAGATTCGCTACGAGCAGTACTTC,.,TRBV20-1,.,TRBJ2-7
CASSPQAGGEGEQYF,TGTGCCAGCAGCCCACAGGCGGGAGGGGAAGGGGAGCAGTACTTC,TRBD2,TRBV5-4,.,TRBJ2-7
CSVDRGAGGMNTEAFF,TGCAGCGTTGATCGGGGTGCGGGCGGAATGAACACTGAAGCTTTCTTT,.,TRBV29-1,.,TRBJ1-1
CASSLRGEGSMYTDTQYF,TGTGCCAGCAGCTTGCGGGGGGAAGGGTCGATGTACACAGATACGCAGTATTTT,TRBD2,TRBV11-3,.,TRBJ2-3
CATRGGGVVETQYF,TGTGCCACCCGTGGCGGGGGAGTGGTAGAGACCCAGTACTTC,TRBD2,TRBV19,.,TRBJ2-5
CASSFPGLAGVRDTQYF,TGCGCCAGCAGCTTTCCCGGACTAGCGGGAGTTCGGGATACGCAGTATTTT,TRBD2,TRBV5-1,.,TRBJ2-3
CASKGTLWGNEQFF,TGTGCCAGTAAGGGGACACTCTGGGGCAATGAGCAGTTCTTC,.,TRBV7-3,.,TRBJ2-1
CASRIRTSGTRAYEQYF,TGTGCCAGCAGAATTCGGACTAGCGGGACTCGGGCCTACGAGCAGTACTTC,TRBD2,TRBV27,.,TRBJ2-7
CASSVGTGAYNEQFF,TGTGCCAGCAGCGTAGGGACAGGGGCGTACAATGAGCAGTTCTTC,TRBD1,TRBV9,.,TRBJ2-1
CASSLGSRNEQFF,TGTGCCAGCAGCTTGGGTTCCCGGAATGAGCAGTTCTTC,.,TRBV5-5,.,TRBJ2-1
CASSAPTEANTEAFF,TGTGCCAGCAGCGCGCCGACGGAGGCGAACACTGAAGCTTTCTTT,.,TRBV5-6,.,TRBJ1-1
CASSQEWASGSVRTGELFF,TGTGCCAGCAGCCAAGAATGGGCTAGCGGGAGCGTAAGGACCGGGGAGCTGTTTTTT,TRBD2,TRBV4-2,.,TRBJ2-2
CASSFTGWGEKLFF,TGTGCCAGCAGCTTCACAGGGTGGGGCGAAAAACTGTTTTTT,.,TRBV7-4,.,TRBJ1-4
CASSRGGPKNTEAFF,TGTGCCAGCAGCCGTGGGGGCCCTAAAAACACTGAAGCTTTCTTT,.,TRBV27,few,TRBJ1-1
CASSYYRGILGYTF,TGTGCCAGCAGCTACTACAGGGGTATTTTGGGCTACACCTTC,TRBD1,TRBV28,.,TRBJ1-2
CASSPRGVYEQYF,TGTGCCAGCAGTCCGCGGGGGGTCTACGAGCAGTACTTC,TRBD2,TRBV6-5,.,TRBJ2-7
CASRGPNRGRNTIYF,TGTGCCAGCAGGGGCCCTAACAGGGGAAGGAACACCATATATTTT,TRBD1,TRBV6-5,once,TRBJ1-3
CASSLLSPSSTSLGEQYF,TGTGCCAGCAGTTTACTGTCACCATCCTCGACTAGTCTGGGGGAGCAGTACTTC,.,TRBV28,.,TRBJ2-7
CASSPQEAYETQYF,TGTGCCAGCTCACCACAGGAGGCCTACGAGACCCAGTACTTC,.,TRBV18,once,TRBJ2-5
CASSPRRQSEGNQPQHF,TGTGCCAGCTCACCACGCAGACAGTCGGAAGGCAATCAGCCCCAGCATTTT,.,TRBV18,few,TRBJ1-5
CASSYLGRGANYGYTF,TGTGCCAGCAGTTACCTCGGGCGGGGAGCTAACTATGGCTACACCTTC,.,TRBV6-5,.,TRBJ1-2
CAWSVRQNTEAFF,TGTGCCTGGAGTGTACGACAGAACACTGAAGCTTTCTTT,.,TRBV30,.,TRBJ1-1
CSASPLGGGINEQFF,TGCAGTGCTAGTCCCCTGGGGGGGGGAATAAATGAGCAGTTCTTC,TRBD2,TRBV20-1,once,TRBJ2-1
CASSKGCGRGTDTQYF,TGTGCCAGCAGCAAAGGTTGCGGGAGGGGCACAGATACGCAGTATTTT,.,TRBV21-1,.,TRBJ2-3
CASSPTLTGALRQPQHF,TGCGCCAGCAGCCCCACCCTTACAGGGGCCCTTAGGCAGCCCCAGCATTTT,TRBD1,TRBV4-1,.,TRBJ1-5
CASSLAGRGGTEAFF,TGCGCCAGCAGCTTGGCAGGGAGGGGAGGCACTGAAGCTTTCTTT,.,TRBV5-1,once,TRBJ1-1
CASSVDLSGFRQPQHF,TGTGCCAGCAGTGTGGACCTGTCGGGGTTCAGGCAGCCCCAGCATTTT,.,TRBV6-1,.,TRBJ1-5
CASSSLTTEAFF,TGTGCCAGCAGCTCGCTTACTACTGAAGCTTTCTTT,.,TRBV11-3,.,TRBJ1-1
CASSYKEGGRGYTF,TGTGCCAGCAGTTACAAGGAAGGGGGCCGGGGCTACACCTTC,TRBD1,TRBV6-6,.,TRBJ1-2
CASSSRRNSPLHF,TGTGCCAGCAGCTCTAGACGAAATTCACCCCTCCACTTT,.,TRBV11-2,few,TRBJ1-6
CASSLTRGTSIDEQFF,TGCGCCAGCAGCCTGACGAGGGGGACTAGCATAGATGAGCAGTTCTTC,TRBD2,TRBV5-1,.,TRBJ2-1
CASSLNSGRGETQYF,TGTGCCAGCAGCTTAAATAGCGGGAGAGGAGAGACCCAGTACTTC,TRBD2,TRBV7-9,.,TRBJ2-5
CASRGCSGEEQFF,TGTGCCAGCAGAGGCTGTAGCGGTGAAGAGCAGTTCTTC,.,TRBV21-1,.,TRBJ2-1
CASRQSSSYNSPLHF,TGTGCCAGCAGACAATCTAGCTCCTATAATTCACCCCTCCACTTT,.,TRBV2,.,TRBJ1-6
CAWEALGGRSNEQFF,TGTGCCTGGGAAGCTCTTGGCGGGAGGAGCAATGAGCAGTTCTTC,TRBD2,TRBV30,.,TRBJ2-1
CASSLTTTEAFF,TGTGCCAGCAGCTTAACGACAACTGAAGCTTTCTTT,.,TRBV7-9,.,TRBJ1-1
CAWSPEDTNQPQHF,TGTGCCTGGAGTCCCGAGGATACTAATCAGCCCCAGCATTTT,.,TRBV30,.,TRBJ1-5
CASSRGSGDYNEQFF,TGTGCCAGCAGCCGGGGTAGCGGGGATTACAATGAGCAGTTCTTC,TRBD2,TRBV3-1/TRBV3-2,.,TRBJ2-1
CASSRASSSYNEQFF,TGTGCCAGCAGCCGTGCTTCGAGCTCCTACAATGAGCAGTTCTTC,.,TRBV3-1/TRBV3-2,.,TRBJ2-1
CAIRDRSYGYTF,TGTGCCATCAGAGACAGAAGCTATGGCTACACCTTC,.,TRBV10-3,.,TRBJ1-2
CASSSRDRGDEKLFF,TGTGCCAGCAGTTCCCGGGACAGGGGAGATGAAAAACTGTTTTTT,TRBD1,TRBV6-6,few,TRBJ1-4